These 10 T cell receptor beta chains were all obtained from the same sample, sequenced in a study of blood T cell repertoires in COVID-19. TCRdb keeps only in-frame clones here, not all; method: immunoSEQ multiplex PCR. Found here are under 200,000 clones, roughly 81% of them singletons; the top ten hold around 2.9%. The sequenced sample consisted of peripheral blood. These receptor sequences come from a woman of 80 years or more with COVID-19, enrolled during active disease.

The chain couples TRBV18 to TRBJ2-2, with 7 positions matching TRBD1. CDR3 length: 15 amino acids. The J segment lost 5 bases and the V segment lost 1 base, leaving 4 bases of the junction unmatched. Germline V gene sequence: CDR1 KGHSH, CDR2 LQKENI. CDR3 DNA sequence: TGTGCCAGCTCACCACTTCAGACAGGGACCGGGGAGCTGTTTTTT. Its translation is CASSPLQTGTGELFF.

This clone turned up a few times. V is TRBV27 and J is TRBJ1-2, with D maybe TRBD1 (5 bases). The CDR3 has 14 amino acids. V was cut by 6 bases and J by 7 bases, with 18 bases left in between. Per the germline V gene, CDR1 is MNHEY and CDR2 is SMNVEV (reference sequence). The CDR3 region is CASSISRVISGYTF. The CDR3 bases are TGTGCCAGCAGCATATCCAGGGTTATTTCTGGCTACACCTTC.

This clone is a singleton in its sample. The chain uses TRBV7-3 and TRBJ2-7; the match to TRBD2 covers 9 bases. The CDR3 runs 11 residues. Germline values: CDR1 SGHTA, CDR2 FQGTGA. J was trimmed by 12 bases and V by 5 bases; bases with no gene match: 5. The DNA of the CDR3 is TGTGCCAGCAGCGAAATAGCGGGAGCGTACTTC. Protein sequence: CASSEIAGAYF.

The chain has TRBV4-3 and TRBJ2-1; TRBD2 agrees at 8 bases. J was trimmed by 3 bases and V by 0 bases; bases with no gene match: 1. Germline V lookup: CDR1 LGHNA, CDR2 YSLEER. CDR3 length: 15 amino acids. This CDR3 is CASSQDGGGYNEQFF. The CDR3 DNA reads TGCGCCAGCAGCCAAGACGGGGGGGGCTACAATGAGCAGTTCTTC.

The chain links TRBV18 to TRBJ2-3, with D possibly TRBD1 on 6 matching bases. This CDR3 is 15 amino acids long. V was cut by 3 bases and J by 4 bases, with 14 bases left in between. Germline CDR1 and CDR2: KGHSH and LQKENI. CDR3 nucleotide sequence: TGTGCCAGCTCACCCTTACTAGAGGGGGCAGATACGCAGTATTTT. As protein: CASSPLLEGADTQYF.

The CDR3 loop is CASSLTGPQGSPLHF. The CDR3 bases are TGTGCCAGCAGCTTGACAGGGCCTCAGGGTTCACCCCTCCACTTT. V and J are TRBV5-8 and TRBJ1-6; D is possibly TRBD1 (6 bases). The CDR3 has 15 amino acids. Germline V gene lookup returns CDR1 SGHTS and CDR2 YDEGEE. V shed 1 base and J shed 9 bases, with 14 bases lying between them.

In its sample, this clone was seen once. The chain carries TRBV19 and TRBJ2-7, with D possibly matching TRBD2 (7 bases). V was cut by 4 bases and J by 0 bases, with 13 bases left in between. The CDR3 sequence is 15 residues long. The germline V gene has CDR1 LNHDA and CDR2 SQIVND (reference sequence). CDR3 amino acids: CASSKDRGASYEQYF. The CDR3 nucleotides are TGTGCCAGTAGTAAGGACCGGGGGGCCTCCTACGAGCAGTACTTC.

CDR3 in amino acids: CASSLVKSGSGELFF. The CDR3 DNA sequence: TGCGCCAGCAGCTTGGTTAAATCAGGGTCCGGGGAGCTGTTTTTT. This chain links TRBV5-1 with TRBJ2-2; D may be TRBD1 (5 bases). Germline V lookup: CDR1 SGHRS, CDR2 YFSETQ. The CDR3 has 15 residues. V was trimmed by 0 bases and J by 6 bases, leaving 12 bases between them.

The rearrangement joins TRBV5-1 to TRBJ1-4, with a tentative D call TRBD1 (5 bases). V lost 4 bases and J lost 5, with 9 bases in between. Per the germline V gene, CDR1 is SGHRS and CDR2 is YFSETQ. The CDR3 is 13 amino acids. The CDR3 nucleotides read TGCGCCAGCAGCATTGGGGGGAATGAAAAACTGTTTTTT. As protein: CASSIGGNEKLFF.

This clone was counted between two and nine times. The chain couples TRBV13 to TRBJ1-6; 9 bases match TRBD1. V gave up 2 bases and J gave up 2 bases; unmatched junction bases: 1. The CDR3 spans 16 residues. The germline V gene has CDR1 PRHDT and CDR2 FYEKMQ (reference sequence). In DNA form, the CDR3 reads TGTGCCAGCAGCTTAAACAGGGGGCCCTATAATTCACCCCTCCACTTT. Translating gives CASSLNRGPYNSPLHF.